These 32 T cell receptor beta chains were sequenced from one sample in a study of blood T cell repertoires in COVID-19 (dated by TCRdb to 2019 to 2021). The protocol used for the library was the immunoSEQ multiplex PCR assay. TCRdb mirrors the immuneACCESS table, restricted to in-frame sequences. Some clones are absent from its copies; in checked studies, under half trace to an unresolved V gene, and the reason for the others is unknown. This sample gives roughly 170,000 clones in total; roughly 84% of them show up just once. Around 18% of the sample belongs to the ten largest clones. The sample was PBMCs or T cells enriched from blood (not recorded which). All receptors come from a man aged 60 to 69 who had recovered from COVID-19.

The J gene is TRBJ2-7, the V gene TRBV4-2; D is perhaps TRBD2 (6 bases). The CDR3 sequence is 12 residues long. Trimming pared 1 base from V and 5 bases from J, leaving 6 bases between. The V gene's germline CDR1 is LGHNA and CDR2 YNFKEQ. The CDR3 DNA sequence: TGTGCCAGCAGCCAAGGGACTAACGAGCAGTACTTC. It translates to CASSQGTNEQYF.

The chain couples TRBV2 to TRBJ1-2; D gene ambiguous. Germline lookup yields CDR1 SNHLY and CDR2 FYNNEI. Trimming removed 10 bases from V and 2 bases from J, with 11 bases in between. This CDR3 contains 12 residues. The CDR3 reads CATMEDNYGYTF. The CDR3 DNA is TGTGCCACGATGGAGGACAACTATGGCTACACCTTC.

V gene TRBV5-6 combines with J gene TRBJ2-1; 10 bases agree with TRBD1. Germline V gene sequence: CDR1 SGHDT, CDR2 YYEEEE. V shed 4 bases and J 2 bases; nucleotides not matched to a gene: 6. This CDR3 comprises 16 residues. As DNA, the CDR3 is TGTGCCAGCAGCAGAGGGACAGGGGACGCCTACAATGAGCAGTTCTTC. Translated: CASSRGTGDAYNEQFF.

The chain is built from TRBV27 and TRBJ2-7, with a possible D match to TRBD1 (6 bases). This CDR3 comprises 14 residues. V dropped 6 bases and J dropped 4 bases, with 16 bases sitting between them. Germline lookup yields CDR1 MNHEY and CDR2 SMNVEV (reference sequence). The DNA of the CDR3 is TGTGCCAGCAGCCCCAGGGGACCCATATACGAGCAGTACTTC. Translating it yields CASSPRGPIYEQYF.

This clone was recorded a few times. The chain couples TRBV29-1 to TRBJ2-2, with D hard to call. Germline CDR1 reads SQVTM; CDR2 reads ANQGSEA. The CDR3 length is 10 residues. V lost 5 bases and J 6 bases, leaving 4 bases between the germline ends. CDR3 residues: CSVPSGELFF. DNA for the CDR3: TGCAGCGTTCCGTCCGGGGAGCTGTTTTTT.

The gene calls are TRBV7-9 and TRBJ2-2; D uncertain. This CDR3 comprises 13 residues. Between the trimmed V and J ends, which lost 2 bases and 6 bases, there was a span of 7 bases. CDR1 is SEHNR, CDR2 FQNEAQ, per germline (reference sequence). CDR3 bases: TGTGCCAGCAGCTTAAATGAGGCCGGGGAGCTGTTTTTT. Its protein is CASSLNEAGELFF.

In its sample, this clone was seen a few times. The CDR3 protein is CASSLEEHTEAFF. Written as DNA, the CDR3 is TGTGCCAGCAGCTTAGAAGAGCACACTGAAGCTTTCTTT. V usage is TRBV11-3 and J usage is TRBJ1-1; D not resolved. From germline, CDR1 is SGHNT and CDR2 YENEEA. Trimming pared 0 bases from V and 3 bases from J, leaving 5 bases between. The CDR3 runs to 13 residues.

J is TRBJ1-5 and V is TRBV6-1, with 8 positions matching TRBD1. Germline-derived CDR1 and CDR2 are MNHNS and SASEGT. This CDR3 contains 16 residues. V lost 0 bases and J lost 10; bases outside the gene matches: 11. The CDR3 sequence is CASSEAQGQGAGPQHF. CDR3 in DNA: TGTGCCAGCAGTGAAGCCCAGGGGCAGGGGGCGGGTCCCCAGCATTTT.

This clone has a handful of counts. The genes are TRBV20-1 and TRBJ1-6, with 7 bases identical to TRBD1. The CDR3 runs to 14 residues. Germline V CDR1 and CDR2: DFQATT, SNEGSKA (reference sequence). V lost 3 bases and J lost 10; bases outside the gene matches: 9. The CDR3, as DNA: TGCAGTGCTAGTTACAGGGGAGGAGGGTCACCCCTCCACTTT. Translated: CSASYRGGGSPLHF.

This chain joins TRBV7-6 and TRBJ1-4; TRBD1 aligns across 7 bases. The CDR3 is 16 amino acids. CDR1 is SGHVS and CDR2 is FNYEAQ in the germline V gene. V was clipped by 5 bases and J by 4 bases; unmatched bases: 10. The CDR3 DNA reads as TGTGCCAGCAGCCGGAGCACCGGGACAGTTAATGAAAAACTGTTTTTT. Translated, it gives CASSRSTGTVNEKLFF.

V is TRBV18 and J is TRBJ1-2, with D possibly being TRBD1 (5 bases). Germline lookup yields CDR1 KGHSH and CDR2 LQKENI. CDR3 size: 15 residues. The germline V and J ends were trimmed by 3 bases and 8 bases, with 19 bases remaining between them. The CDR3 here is CASSPGGGRAIGYTF. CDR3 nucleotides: TGTGCCAGCTCACCGGGCGGCGGCAGGGCCATAGGCTACACCTTC.

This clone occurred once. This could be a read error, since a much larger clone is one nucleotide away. In nucleotides, the CDR3 is TGTGCCAGCAGCTCGGGACAGAATAATTCACCCCTCCACTTT. It codes for CASSSGQNNSPLHF. The chain has TRBV5-5 and TRBJ1-6, with TRBD1 matching over 7 bases. The CDR3 has 14 amino acids. Per the germline V gene, CDR1 is SGHKS and CDR2 is YYEKEE (reference sequence). V trimming: 3 bases; J trimming: 5 bases; junction bases outside the gene matches: 2.

Here the CDR3 reads CASSPDGGRWDRTQHF. The CDR3 DNA is TGTGCCAGCAGCCCCGACGGGGGCCGATGGGACAGGACCCAGCATTTT. V is TRBV9 and J is TRBJ1-5; 8 positions agree with TRBD1. There are 16 residues in the CDR3. Germline V gives CDR1 SGDLS, CDR2 YYNGEE. J was trimmed by 11 bases and V by 4 bases; bases with no gene match: 17.

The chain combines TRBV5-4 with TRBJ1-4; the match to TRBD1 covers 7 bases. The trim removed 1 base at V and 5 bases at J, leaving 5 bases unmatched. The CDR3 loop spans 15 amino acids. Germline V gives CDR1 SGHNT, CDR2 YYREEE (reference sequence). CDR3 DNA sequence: TGTGCCAGCAGCTTGTGGACAGGCTCGAATGAAAAACTGTTTTTT. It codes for CASSLWTGSNEKLFF.

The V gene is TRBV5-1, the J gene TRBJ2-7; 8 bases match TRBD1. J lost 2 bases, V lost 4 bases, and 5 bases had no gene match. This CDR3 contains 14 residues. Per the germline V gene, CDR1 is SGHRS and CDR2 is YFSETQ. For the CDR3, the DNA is TGCGCCAGCAGCACCGGACAGGGCGCCTACGAGCAGTACTTC. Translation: CASSTGQGAYEQYF.

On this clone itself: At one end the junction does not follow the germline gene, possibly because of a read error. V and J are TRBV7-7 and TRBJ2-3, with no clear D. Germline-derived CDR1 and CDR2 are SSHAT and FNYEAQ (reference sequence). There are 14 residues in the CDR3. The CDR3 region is CASSLEADSDTQYF. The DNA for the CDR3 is TGTGCTAGCAGCTTAGAAGCAGACTCAGATACGCAGTATTTT.

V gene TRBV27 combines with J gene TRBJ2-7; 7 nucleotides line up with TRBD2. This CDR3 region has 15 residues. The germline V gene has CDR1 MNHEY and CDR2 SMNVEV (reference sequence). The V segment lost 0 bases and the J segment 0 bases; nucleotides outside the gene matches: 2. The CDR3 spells CASSLSGTNSYEQYF. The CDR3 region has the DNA TGTGCCAGCAGTTTATCCGGGACTAACTCCTACGAGCAGTACTTC.

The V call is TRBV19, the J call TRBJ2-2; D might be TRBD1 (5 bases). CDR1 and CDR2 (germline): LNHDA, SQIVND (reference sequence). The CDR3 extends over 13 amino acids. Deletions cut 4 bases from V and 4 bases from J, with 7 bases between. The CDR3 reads CASSTGITGELFF. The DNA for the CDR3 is TGTGCCAGTAGTACAGGGATCACCGGGGAGCTGTTTTTT.

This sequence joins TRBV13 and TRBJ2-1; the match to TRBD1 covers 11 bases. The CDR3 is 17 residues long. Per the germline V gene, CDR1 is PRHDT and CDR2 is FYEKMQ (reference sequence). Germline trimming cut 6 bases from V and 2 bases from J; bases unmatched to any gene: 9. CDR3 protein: CASSRAGTGGPYNEQFF. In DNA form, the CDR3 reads TGTGCCAGCAGTCGAGCCGGGACAGGGGGACCCTACAATGAGCAGTTCTTC.

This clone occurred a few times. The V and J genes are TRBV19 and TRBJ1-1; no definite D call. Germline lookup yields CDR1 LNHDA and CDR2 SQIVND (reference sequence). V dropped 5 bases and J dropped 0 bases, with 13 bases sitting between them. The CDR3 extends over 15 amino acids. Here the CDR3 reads CASSPRVAMNTEAFF. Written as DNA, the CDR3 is TGTGCCAGTAGTCCCCGAGTAGCTATGAACACTGAAGCTTTCTTT.

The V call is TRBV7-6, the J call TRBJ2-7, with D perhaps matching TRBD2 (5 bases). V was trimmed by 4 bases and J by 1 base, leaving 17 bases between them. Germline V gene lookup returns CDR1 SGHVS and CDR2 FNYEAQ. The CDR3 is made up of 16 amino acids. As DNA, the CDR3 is TGTGCCAGCAGCTCAGATCCGGGATTGAATTCCTACGAGCAGTACTTC. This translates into CASSSDPGLNSYEQYF.

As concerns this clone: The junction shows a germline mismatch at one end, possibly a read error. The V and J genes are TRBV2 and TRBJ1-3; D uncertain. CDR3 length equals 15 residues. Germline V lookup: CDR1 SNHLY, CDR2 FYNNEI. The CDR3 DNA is TGTGCCAGCAGGGAAGTAGTCTACTCTGGAAACACCATATATTTT. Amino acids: CASREVVYSGNTIYF.

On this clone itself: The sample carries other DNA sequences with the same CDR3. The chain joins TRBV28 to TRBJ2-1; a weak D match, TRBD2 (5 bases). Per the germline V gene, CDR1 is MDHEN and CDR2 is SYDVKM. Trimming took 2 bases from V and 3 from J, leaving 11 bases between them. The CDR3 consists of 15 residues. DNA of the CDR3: TGTGCCAGCAGTTTAGTGGGAGCCAGCTACAATGAGCAGTTCTTC. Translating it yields CASSLVGASYNEQFF. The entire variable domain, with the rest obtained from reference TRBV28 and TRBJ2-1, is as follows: DVKVTQSSRYLVKRTGEKVFLECVQDMDHENMFWYRQDPGLGLRLIYFSYDVKMKEKGDIPEGYSVSREKKERFSLILESASTNQTSMYLCASSLVGASYNEQFFGPGTRLTVL.

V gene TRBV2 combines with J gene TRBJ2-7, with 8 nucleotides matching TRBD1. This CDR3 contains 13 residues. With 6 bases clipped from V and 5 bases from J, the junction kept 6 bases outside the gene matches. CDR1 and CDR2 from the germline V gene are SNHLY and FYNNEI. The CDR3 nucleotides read TGTGCCAGCAGAAGGACAGGGTCCGACGAGCAGTACTTC. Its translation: CASRRTGSDEQYF.

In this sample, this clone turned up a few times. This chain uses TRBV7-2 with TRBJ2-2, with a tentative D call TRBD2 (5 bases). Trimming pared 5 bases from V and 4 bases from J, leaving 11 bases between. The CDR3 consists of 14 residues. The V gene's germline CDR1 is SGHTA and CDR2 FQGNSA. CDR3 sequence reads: CASSQGSPTGELFF. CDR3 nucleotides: TGTGCCAGCAGCCAAGGGAGTCCCACCGGGGAGCTGTTTTTT.

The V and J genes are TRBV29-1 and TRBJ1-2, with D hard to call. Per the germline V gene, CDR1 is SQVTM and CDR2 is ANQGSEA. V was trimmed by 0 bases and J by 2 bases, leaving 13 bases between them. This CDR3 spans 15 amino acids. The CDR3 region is CSVEDRSQLNYGYTF. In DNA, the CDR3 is TGCAGCGTTGAAGATCGGAGTCAGTTGAACTATGGCTACACCTTC.

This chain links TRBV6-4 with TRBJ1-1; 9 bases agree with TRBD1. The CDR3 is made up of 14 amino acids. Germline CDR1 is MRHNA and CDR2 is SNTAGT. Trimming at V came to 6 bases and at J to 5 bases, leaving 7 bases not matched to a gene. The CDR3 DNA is TGTGCCAGCAGAGCATACAGGGGGCAAACTGAAGCTTTCTTT. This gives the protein CASRAYRGQTEAFF.

CDR3 protein: CASSEGGGTDTQYF. CDR3 nucleotides: TGTGCCAGCAGTGAAGGCGGGGGCACAGATACGCAGTATTTT. V is TRBV2 and J is TRBJ2-3, with TRBD2 as a possible D gene (6 bases). The germline V gene has CDR1 SNHLY and CDR2 FYNNEI. The CDR3 extends over 14 amino acids. V lost 1 base and J 1 base, leaving 6 bases between the germline ends.

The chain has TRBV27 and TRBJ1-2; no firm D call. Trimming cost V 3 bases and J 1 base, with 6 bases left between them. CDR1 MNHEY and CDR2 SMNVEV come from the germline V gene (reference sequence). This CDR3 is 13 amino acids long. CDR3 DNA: TGTGCCAGCAGTTTCGGGGTTAACTATGGCTACACCTTC. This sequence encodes CASSFGVNYGYTF.

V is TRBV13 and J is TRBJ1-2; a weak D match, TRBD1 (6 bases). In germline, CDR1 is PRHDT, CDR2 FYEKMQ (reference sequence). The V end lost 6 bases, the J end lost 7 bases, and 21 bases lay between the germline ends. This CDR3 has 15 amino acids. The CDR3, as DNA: TGTGCCAGCAGTTCGGTAACGACAGGCGGTCTTGGCTACACCTTC. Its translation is CASSSVTTGGLGYTF. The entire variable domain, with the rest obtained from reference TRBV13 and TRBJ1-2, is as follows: AAGVIQSPRHLIKEKRETATLKCYPIPRHDTVYWYQQGPGQDPQFLISFYEKMQSDKGSIPDRFSAQQFSDYHSELNMSSLELGDSALYFCASSSVTTGGLGYTFGSGTRLTVV.

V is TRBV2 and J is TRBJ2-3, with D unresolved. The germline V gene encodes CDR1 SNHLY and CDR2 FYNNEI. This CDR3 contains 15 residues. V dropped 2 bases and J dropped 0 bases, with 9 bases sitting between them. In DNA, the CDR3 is TGTGCCAGCAGTGAACGGGTACCTAGCACAGATACGCAGTATTTT. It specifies CASSERVPSTDTQYF.

The CDR3 loop reads CASQMATLSSGNTIYF. The CDR3 nucleotides are TGTGCCAGTCAAATGGCGACATTATCCTCTGGAAACACCATATATTTT. The rearrangement uses TRBV19 and TRBJ1-3; D is unclear. In germline, CDR1 is LNHDA, CDR2 SQIVND (reference sequence). The ends were cut back, 8 bases at V and 0 bases at J, with 17 bases in the middle. The length of the CDR3 is 16 residues.